The 15 T cell receptor beta chains below were found in one sample sequenced in a study of control samples from healthy donors and cancer patients. Assay: immunoSEQ multiplex PCR; the TCRdb copy retains only in-frame clones and omits some. The data show around 130,000 clones, more than 85% seen once. Sequencing input: blood. These receptors came from a man aged 18 to 35 in good health.

J is TRBJ2-1 and V is TRBV5-5, with D hard to call. The ends were cut back, 5 bases at V and 0 bases at J, with 12 bases in the middle. This CDR3 region has 15 residues. Germline values: CDR1 SGHKS, CDR2 YYEKEE (reference sequence). The CDR3 region has the DNA TGTGCCAGCAGTAAAGACAAGAGCTCCTACAATGAGCAGTTCTTC. It specifies CASSKDKSSYNEQFF.

This chain joins TRBV12-3 or TRBV12-4 and TRBJ1-1; D is uncertain. Trimming removed 7 bases from V and 5 bases from J, with 5 bases in between. The CDR3 length is 10 residues. CDR3 DNA sequence: TGTGCCAGCATTGGGACTGAAGCTTTCTTT. Its translation is CASIGTEAFF.

As regards this clone: One end of the junction is discordant with germline, which a read error may explain. Other DNA sequences within the sample encode an identical CDR3. V gene TRBV3-1 (or the pseudogene TRBV3-2) combines with J gene TRBJ2-7, with a possible D match to TRBD1 (6 bases). This CDR3 contains 15 residues. Germline CDR1 LGHDT, CDR2 YNNKEL (reference sequence). The CDR3 DNA reads as TGTGCCAGCAGCTCGCCCGGACAGAGCTCCTACGAACAGTACTTC. Translated, it gives CASSSPGQSSYEQYF.

In the case of this clone: Other nucleotide sequences from this sample produce the same CDR3. J is TRBJ2-7 and V is TRBV5-1; a possible D gene is TRBD2 (5 bases). Per germline, CDR1 SGHRS and CDR2 YFSETQ. V dropped 1 base and J dropped 0 bases, with 8 bases sitting between them. The CDR3 spans 14 residues. The CDR3, as DNA: TGCGCCAGCAGCTTGTATGGGAGCTCCTACGAGCAGTACTTC. The encoded protein is CASSLYGSSYEQYF. The complete variable domain, with remaining parts taken from reference TRBV5-1 and TRBJ2-7, reads KAGVTQTPRYLIKTRGQQVTLSCSPISGHRSVSWYQQTPGQGLQFLFEYFSETQRNKGNFPGRFSGRQFSNSRSEMNVSTLELGDSALYLCASSLYGSSYEQYFGPGTRLTVT.

This chain uses TRBV5-1 with TRBJ2-3, with TRBD2 matching over 9 bases. V lost 4 bases to trimming and J lost 1 base; unmatched junction nucleotides: 13. Germline loops: CDR1 SGHRS, CDR2 YFSETQ. The CDR3 spans 18 residues. The CDR3 sequence: CASSPPGLAPDGTDTQYF. As DNA, the CDR3 is TGCGCCAGCAGCCCCCCGGGACTAGCTCCCGATGGCACAGATACGCAGTATTTT.

The rearrangement joins TRBV6-6 to TRBJ2-7, with TRBD2 identical over 7 bases. V dropped 8 bases and J dropped 1; count of bases not matched to a gene: 2. Germline CDR1 and CDR2: MNHNY and SVGAGI (reference sequence). The CDR3 sequence is 12 residues long. The CDR3: CASRGGSYEQYF. DNA for the CDR3: TGTGCCAGCCGGGGAGGGTCCTACGAGCAGTACTTC.

V is TRBV19 and J is TRBJ1-5; no reliable D call. CDR3 length equals 14 residues. V was shortened by 7 bases and J by 2 bases, with 12 bases between the two germline ends. CDR1 and CDR2 from the germline V gene are LNHDA and SQIVND (reference sequence). The DNA of the CDR3 is TGTGCCAGTACCTTTATCGGGGGCAATCAGCCCCAGCATTTT. This sequence encodes CASTFIGGNQPQHF.

This clone has a single count. The chain uses TRBV6-4 and TRBJ1-2; perhaps TRBD1 as D (5 bases). Germline values: CDR1 MRHNA, CDR2 SNTAGT. The CDR3 is 16 residues long. Trimming pared 2 bases from V and 6 bases from J, leaving 19 bases between. The CDR3, as DNA: TGTGCCAGCAGTGACCCGCGCCGGGGCTCGAGAAATGGCTACACCTTC. Its protein product is CASSDPRRGSRNGYTF.

The J gene is TRBJ1-2, the V gene TRBV4-2; 7 bases fit TRBD1. The CDR3 has 16 residues. Per the germline V gene, CDR1 is LGHNA and CDR2 is YNFKEQ. V shed 0 bases, J shed 0 bases, and the junction held 4 bases outside the gene matches. The CDR3 reads CASSQEGGRPNYGYTF. In DNA, the CDR3 is TGTGCCAGCAGCCAAGAAGGGGGCAGACCTAACTATGGCTACACCTTC.

V usage is TRBV3-1 (or the pseudogene TRBV3-2) and J usage is TRBJ2-7; TRBD2 agrees at 9 bases. V gave up 1 base and J gave up 3 bases; unmatched junction bases: 4. The CDR3 totals 15 residues. Germline loops: CDR1 LGHDT, CDR2 YNNKEL (reference sequence). In DNA form, the CDR3 reads TGTGCCAGCAGCCAAGGTGGTAGCGGGGGCTACGAGCAGTACTTC. Translation gives CASSQGGSGGYEQYF.

This clone was picked up one time. V is TRBV5-1 and J is TRBJ2-5; maybe TRBD2 (6 bases). The ends were cut back, 3 bases at V and 7 bases at J, with 13 bases in the middle. Germline loops: CDR1 SGHRS, CDR2 YFSETQ. The CDR3 is 13 residues long. This CDR3 reads CASSWEDGLTQYF. In DNA form, the CDR3 reads TGCGCCAGCAGCTGGGAGGACGGCCTGACCCAGTACTTC.

This clone was observed once. The V call is TRBV10-1, the J call TRBJ2-5, with TRBD2 as a possible D gene (5 bases). V gave up 6 bases and J gave up 1 base, with 9 bases separating them. This CDR3 has 13 residues. Germline lookup yields CDR1 WNHNN and CDR2 SYGVQD (reference sequence). The CDR3 DNA follows: TGCGCCAGCAGCGGTGGACTCCAAGAGACCCAGTACTTC. Translated, it gives CASSGGLQETQYF.

The V and J genes are TRBV27 and TRBJ2-7; D is possibly TRBD2 (5 bases). The germline V gene encodes CDR1 MNHEY and CDR2 SMNVEV (reference sequence). The CDR3 contains 15 residues. Trimming removed 2 bases at V and 2 bases at J, with 13 bases between. In nucleotides, the CDR3 is TGTGCCAGCAGTTTAAGCGGATGGAGAACCTACGAGCAGTACTTC. It translates to CASSLSGWRTYEQYF.

Of note for this clone: The sample contains more than one DNA sequence encoding this CDR3. This rearrangement joins TRBV30 to TRBJ1-1; D remains unclear. The CDR3 is 11 residues long. CDR1 and CDR2 (germline): GTSNPN, SVGIG (reference sequence). V was cut by 5 bases and J by 0 bases, with 4 bases left in between. The CDR3 bases are TGTGCCTGGTCGTTGAACACTGAAGCTTTCTTT. It encodes CAWSLNTEAFF.

The rearrangement links TRBV18 to TRBJ1-3, with D possibly matching TRBD1 (6 bases). With 4 bases removed from V and 0 bases from J, the gap between germline ends came to 16 bases. The CDR3 has 17 amino acids. Looked up from germline, CDR1 is KGHSH and CDR2 is LQKENI. The CDR3 sequence: CASSQGSGARSGNTIYF. The CDR3 DNA sequence: TGTGCCAGCTCACAAGGATCAGGGGCTCGCTCTGGAAACACCATATATTTT.